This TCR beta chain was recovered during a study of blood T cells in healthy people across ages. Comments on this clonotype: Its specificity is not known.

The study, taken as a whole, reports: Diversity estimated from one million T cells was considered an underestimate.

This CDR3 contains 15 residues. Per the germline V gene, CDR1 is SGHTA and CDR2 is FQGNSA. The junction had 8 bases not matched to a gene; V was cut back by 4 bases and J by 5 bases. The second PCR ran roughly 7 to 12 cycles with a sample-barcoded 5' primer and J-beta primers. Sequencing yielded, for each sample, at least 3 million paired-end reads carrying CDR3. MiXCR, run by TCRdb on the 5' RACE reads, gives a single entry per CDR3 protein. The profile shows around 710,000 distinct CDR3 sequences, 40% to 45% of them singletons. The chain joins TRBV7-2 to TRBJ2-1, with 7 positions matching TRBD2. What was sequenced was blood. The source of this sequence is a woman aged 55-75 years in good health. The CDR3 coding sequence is TGTGCCAGCAGCTCAGCAGGACTAGTCCACAATGAGCAGTTCTTC. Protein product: CASSSAGLVHNEQFF.